This T cell receptor (beta chain) originates from a study of blood T cell repertoires in COVID-19. Study summary: COVID-19 samples from acute and convalescent phases originated in the United States, Italy and Spain. T cells, B-cell-depleted T cells, or PBMCs supplied cDNA or gDNA.

In the authors' workflow: Counts of nucleated cells, estimated from reference gene primer amplification, were obtained. The method was immunoSEQ multiplex PCR; TCRdb's version includes in-frame clones alone and lacks a portion of them. The V and J calls and the clone size are those of that table, but D and trimming were determined from the DNA. The sample includes a few hundred thousand clones, around 87% of them seen just once. Comment on this clone: An end of the junction does not agree with germline; a read error may underlie this.

The CDR3 is 15 residues long. Looked up from germline, CDR1 is SGHTA and CDR2 is FQGTGA. This receptor was identified in a man between 18 and 35 years old with active or convalescent COVID-19. The gene calls are TRBV7-3 and TRBJ2-2; 7 nucleotides line up with TRBD2. Material for sequencing was peripheral blood. The chain's CDR3 is CASSKGTMRGGQLFF. The CDR3 DNA sequence: TGTGCCAGCAGCAAAGGGACTATGAGGGGCGGGCAGCTGTTTTTT. The full variable domain, in which reference TRBV7-3 and TRBJ2-2 provide the parts outside the CDR3, is GAGVSQTPSNKVTEKGKYVELRCDPISGHTALYWYRQSLGQGPEFLIYFQGTGAADDSGLPNDRFFAVRPEGSVSTLKIQRTERGDSAVYLCASSKGTMRGGQLFFGEGSRLTVL.